Following are 9 T cell receptor beta chains from one sample sequenced in a study of blood T cell repertoires in COVID-19. Clones were read by immunoSEQ multiplex PCR, and TCRdb kept only the in-frame ones, dropping some. Of over 100,000 clones listed, approximately 82% are singletons. The sequencing input was peripheral blood. These receptors were obtained from a man between 60 and 75 years old with active or convalescent COVID-19.

Here the CDR3 DNA reads TGTGCCAGCAGCTTAGTCGGCTACGAGCAGTACGTC. Its translation: CASSLVGYEQYV. J is TRBJ2-7 and V is TRBV7-8, with D hard to call. The CDR3 length is 12 residues. CDR1 SGHVS and CDR2 FQNEAQ come from the germline V gene. Trimming cost V 1 base and J 3 bases, with 4 bases left between them.

The chain links TRBV5-1 to TRBJ2-2; D is uncertain. From germline, CDR1 is SGHRS and CDR2 YFSETQ. This CDR3 has 12 amino acids. V was shortened by 5 bases and J by 4 bases, with 6 bases between the two germline ends. This chain's CDR3 is CASRQITGELFF. The CDR3 coding sequence is TGCGCCAGCAGACAAATCACCGGGGAGCTGTTTTTT.

The V call is TRBV5-1, the J call TRBJ1-1; possible D gene TRBD1, 6 bases. CDR3 length: 15 amino acids. Germline V lookup: CDR1 SGHRS, CDR2 YFSETQ. The V and J ends lost 0 bases and 0 bases respectively, with 9 bases between them. DNA of the CDR3: TGCGCCAGCAGCTTGGCGGGGGGGCTGAACACTGAAGCTTTCTTT. This sequence encodes CASSLAGGLNTEAFF.

V and J are TRBV5-1 and TRBJ2-1; 8 bases match TRBD2. Germline V CDR1 and CDR2: SGHRS, YFSETQ. The CDR3 extends over 14 amino acids. Trimming took 0 bases from V and 7 from J; bases not matched to a gene: 3. The CDR3 bases are TGCGCCAGCAGCTTGGGCGGGAGGTCTAATGAGCAGTTCTTC. Protein product: CASSLGGRSNEQFF.

This clone was counted once. V gene TRBV18 combines with J gene TRBJ2-7; possibly TRBD2 for D (6 bases). The CDR3 has 15 amino acids. CDR1 and CDR2 (germline): KGHSH, LQKENI. V was trimmed by 6 bases and J by 6 bases, leaving 21 bases between them. The CDR3 reads CASSRSEGTASEQYF. CDR3 sequence (DNA): TGTGCCAGCTCCCGGTCGGAGGGGACCGCTTCCGAGCAGTACTTC.

V and J are TRBV30 and TRBJ1-1; 7 bases are shared with TRBD1. Germline V gives CDR1 GTSNPN, CDR2 SVGIG (reference sequence). Germline trimming cut 0 bases from V and 4 bases from J; bases unmatched to any gene: 2. The CDR3 is made up of 13 amino acids. Written as DNA, the CDR3 is TGTGCCTGGAGTGTAGCAGGGGGCACTGAAGCTTTCTTT. Translating gives CAWSVAGGTEAFF.

The V and J genes are TRBV7-9 and TRBJ2-5; no definite D call. Germline CDR1 and CDR2: SEHNR and FQNEAQ (reference sequence). This CDR3 region has 13 residues. The V end was cut by 5 bases, the J end by 5 bases, with 12 bases between. The CDR3 nucleotides are TGTGCCAGCAGCCCCCATCCCCGGGAGACCCAGTACTTC. It yields the protein CASSPHPRETQYF.

In this sample, this clone turned up a few times. The chain employs TRBV6-5 and TRBJ2-7, with TRBD1 matching over 7 bases. This CDR3 is 15 amino acids long. V lost 6 bases to trimming and J lost 0 bases; unmatched junction nucleotides: 8. Germline V gene lookup returns CDR1 MNHEY and CDR2 SVGAGI. CDR3 amino acids: CASRRSGTVSYEQYF. CDR3 in DNA: TGTGCCAGCAGGAGATCAGGGACAGTCTCCTACGAGCAGTACTTC.

The chain links TRBV12-3 or TRBV12-4 to TRBJ2-7; maybe TRBD1 (6 bases). V gave up 3 bases and J gave up 2 bases, with 8 bases separating them. The CDR3 extends over 13 amino acids. As DNA, the CDR3 is TGTGCCAGCAGTTTCACAGGGACCTACGAGCAGTACTTC. It is translated as CASSFTGTYEQYF.